These 32 T cell receptor beta chains came from one sample sequenced in a study of CD8 T cells in Susac syndrome. When the RNA was reverse transcribed, random hexamers were used with an input of roughly 0.45 to 1 ug. TCRdb re-called the immunoSEQ multiplex PCR reads with MiXCR, one entry per CDR3 protein. The sample gives 120,000 to 150,000 distinct CDR3 sequences, 94% of which show up once; about 0.26% is in the top ten. Sequencing was carried out using CD8+ T cells from PBMCs. Receptor source: a human donor in good health.

This clonotype was seen once. The chain links TRBV7-9 to TRBJ1-5; 8 bases fit TRBD1. J was trimmed by 5 bases and V by 3 bases; bases with no gene match: 6. CDR1 SEHNR and CDR2 FQNEAQ come from the germline V gene (reference sequence). The CDR3 totals 15 residues. The DNA for the CDR3 is TGTGCCAGCAGCTTGTCGGACAGGGCGGATCAGCCCCAGCATTTT. Amino acid sequence: CASSLSDRADQPQHF. Complete variable domain (other parts from reference TRBV7-9 and TRBJ1-5): DTGVSQNPRHKITKRGQNVTFRCDPISEHNRLYWYRQTLGQGPEFLTYFQNEAQLEKSRLLSDRFSAERPKGSFSTLEIQRTEQGDSAMYLCASSLSDRADQPQHFGDGTRLSIL.

This clonotype was counted once. This sequence joins TRBV6-2 or TRBV6-3 and TRBJ1-1, with D possibly matching TRBD1 (5 bases). Trimming took off 0 bases at V and 6 bases at J, with 11 bases between the two ends. Germline CDR1 MNHEY, CDR2 SVGEGT. The CDR3 covers 14 residues. The CDR3 loop is CASSYSEGASEAFF. CDR3 DNA sequence: TGTGCCAGCAGTTACTCGGAAGGGGCCTCTGAAGCTTTCTTT.

The chain has TRBV27 and TRBJ1-5; D remains unclear. Germline-derived CDR1 and CDR2 are MNHEY and SMNVEV (reference sequence). The CDR3 is 13 residues long. Trimming took 9 bases from V and 0 from J, leaving 9 bases between them. The CDR3 here is CASAESSNQPQHF. The CDR3 DNA sequence: TGTGCCAGTGCCGAGAGTAGCAATCAGCCCCAGCATTTT.

The J gene is TRBJ2-7, the V gene TRBV20-1; D gene ambiguous. The CDR3 contains 12 residues. V gave up 3 bases and J gave up 6 bases, with 12 bases separating them. Germline lookup yields CDR1 DFQATT and CDR2 SNEGSKA (reference sequence). CDR3 amino acids: CSARARAFEQYF. CDR3 sequence (DNA): TGCAGTGCTAGGGCCCGGGCGTTCGAGCAGTACTTC.

This chain links TRBV19 with TRBJ2-2; TRBD1 agrees at 8 bases. V lost 9 bases to trimming and J lost 5 bases; unmatched junction nucleotides: 5. The germline CDR1 and CDR2 sequences are LNHDA and SQIVND (reference sequence). The CDR3 extends over 13 amino acids. The CDR3, as DNA: TGTGCCAGCGACAGGGGCGGGACCGGGGAGCTGTTTTTT. Translated, it gives CASDRGGTGELFF.

The chain is built from TRBV28 and TRBJ1-5; D is unresolved. Trimming removed 3 bases from V and 3 bases from J, with 9 bases in between. Per the germline V gene, CDR1 is MDHEN and CDR2 is SYDVKM. The CDR3 has 14 amino acids. The CDR3 DNA sequence: TGTGCCAGCAGTTTCCGGGGAAACAATCAGCCCCAGCATTTT. This codes for CASSFRGNNQPQHF.

The chain has TRBV12-3 or TRBV12-4 and TRBJ2-3, with unresolved D. The ends were cut back, 7 bases at V and 2 bases at J, with 13 bases in the middle. The CDR3 totals 14 residues. For the CDR3, the DNA is TGTGCCAGCACCCAGCGAGGTATCACAGATACGCAGTATTTT. Translation gives CASTQRGITDTQYF.

The table lists this clonotype with a count of one. V gene TRBV3-1 combines with J gene TRBJ2-1, with TRBD2 identical over 9 bases. Germline V gene sequence: CDR1 LGHDT, CDR2 YNNKEL (reference sequence). The CDR3 runs 18 residues. V lost 3 bases and J lost 4; bases outside the gene matches: 13. The CDR3 nucleotides are TGTGCCAGCAGCCACAGCGGGGGGCTAGCGGAGAAATACAATGAGCAGTTCTTC. Protein: CASSHSGGLAEKYNEQFF.

The rearrangement links TRBV7-8 to TRBJ2-7; D ambiguous. There are 14 residues in the CDR3. V gave up 3 bases and J gave up 2 bases, with 11 bases separating them. Germline V CDR1 and CDR2: SGHVS, FQNEAQ. CDR3 DNA sequence: TGTGCCAGCAGCTTCTCAGCGCCCCCCTACGAGCAGTACTTC. Translated, it gives CASSFSAPPYEQYF.

The chain is built from TRBV20-1 and TRBJ2-1; D gene uncertain. The germline V gene has CDR1 DFQATT and CDR2 SNEGSKA (reference sequence). Deletions cut 3 bases from V and 1 base from J, with 13 bases between. The length of the CDR3 is 15 residues. In DNA, the CDR3 is TGCAGTGCTAGTACAGAGCGCTTTTCCTACAATGAGCAGTTCTTC. Its protein product is CSASTERFSYNEQFF.

The chain combines TRBV4-1 with TRBJ2-7; 11 bases map to TRBD2. Germline trimming cut 0 bases from V and 2 bases from J; bases unmatched to any gene: 15. CDR1 and CDR2 (germline): MGHRA, YSYEKL. This CDR3 has 20 amino acids. This CDR3 reads CASSQEVELAGAAGPYEQYF. In DNA form, the CDR3 reads TGCGCCAGCAGCCAAGAAGTCGAACTAGCGGGAGCTGCCGGGCCCTACGAGCAGTACTTC.

The chain links TRBV27 to TRBJ1-1; D gene unclear. The CDR3 totals 14 residues. Trimming took off 7 bases at V and 1 base at J, with 13 bases between the two ends. Germline V gene data show CDR1 as MNHEY and CDR2 as SMNVEV (reference sequence). CDR3 amino acids: CASKSWTPNTEAFF. Written as DNA, the CDR3 is TGTGCCAGCAAAAGTTGGACTCCGAACACTGAAGCTTTCTTT.

V and J are TRBV7-8 and TRBJ2-1; D remains ambiguous. The germline V gene has CDR1 SGHVS and CDR2 FQNEAQ. The length of the CDR3 is 16 residues. The V end lost 5 bases, the J end lost 1 base, and 15 bases lay between the germline ends. The DNA of the CDR3 is TGTGCCAGCAGCCCCCAACCAGTGGGGTCCTACAATGAGCAGTTCTTC. Protein product: CASSPQPVGSYNEQFF.

The rearrangement uses TRBV19 and TRBJ2-3; 10 bases map to TRBD2. This CDR3 is 14 amino acids long. Germline assignment: CDR1 LNHDA and CDR2 SQIVND (reference sequence). V lost 6 bases, J lost 4 bases, and 4 bases stayed unmatched. CDR3 coding DNA: TGTGCCAGTAGGCTAGCGGGAGATGCAGATACGCAGTATTTT. Its translation: CASRLAGDADTQYF.

The sample holds a few counts of this clonotype. This sequence joins TRBV6-1 and TRBJ2-7; D is possibly TRBD2 (5 bases). V was shortened by 5 bases and J by 2 bases, with 10 bases between the two germline ends. CDR3 size: 13 residues. Germline V lookup: CDR1 MNHNS, CDR2 SASEGT. CDR3 sequence: CASSFNGAYEQYF. For the CDR3, the DNA is TGTGCCAGCAGTTTTAACGGGGCCTACGAGCAGTACTTC.

The chain has TRBV28 and TRBJ1-1, with D perhaps TRBD1 (5 bases). Trimming cost V 1 base and J 6 bases, with 6 bases left between them. This CDR3 comprises 12 residues. Germline CDR1 and CDR2: MDHEN and SYDVKM. The CDR3 here is CASSLLGAEAFF. CDR3 sequence (DNA): TGTGCCAGCAGTTTATTGGGGGCTGAAGCTTTCTTT.

The J gene is TRBJ1-1, the V gene TRBV30; the D gene is possibly TRBD1 (5 bases). Germline V gives CDR1 GTSNPN, CDR2 SVGIG (reference sequence). V was pared by 5 bases and J by 0 bases, with 7 bases between. The CDR3 is made up of 12 amino acids. The CDR3 DNA follows: TGTGCCTGGGACAGCTTGAACACTGAAGCTTTCTTT. Translated, it gives CAWDSLNTEAFF.

CDR3: CATSRGPRGLATDTQYF. CDR3 coding DNA: TGTGCCACCAGCAGAGGACCCAGGGGTTTAGCTACAGATACGCAGTATTTT. The genes are TRBV15 and TRBJ2-3; D might be TRBD1 (6 bases). CDR3 length equals 17 residues. Trimming took 1 base from V and 3 from J, leaving 17 bases between them. Germline V gene data show CDR1 as LNHNV and CDR2 as YYDKDF (reference sequence).

The CDR3 bases are TGTGCCAGCAGTCCAGACACGGAGGGATACGAGCAGTACTTC. It codes for CASSPDTEGYEQYF. This sequence joins TRBV27 and TRBJ2-7; TRBD2 might be the D (6 bases). The V gene lost 5 bases and the J gene lost 4 bases, with 15 bases spanning the gap. This CDR3 is built from 14 residues. Germline values: CDR1 MNHEY, CDR2 SMNVEV (reference sequence).

J is TRBJ2-5 and V is TRBV18; weak D call: TRBD1 (5 bases). This CDR3 has 13 residues. Trimming removed 3 bases at V and 3 bases at J, with 8 bases between. Germline V gene sequence: CDR1 KGHSH, CDR2 LQKENI. CDR3 bases: TGTGCCAGCTCACCGCCCAGGGAAGAGACCCAGTACTTC. This gives the protein CASSPPREETQYF.

The chain carries TRBV15 and TRBJ2-3; 12 bases match TRBD2. This CDR3 spans 16 amino acids. Per germline, CDR1 LNHNV and CDR2 YYDKDF (reference sequence). V shed 5 bases and J 5 bases; nucleotides not matched to a gene: 8. CDR3 residues: CATSGVLAGGGDTQYF. CDR3 nucleotide sequence: TGTGCCACCAGCGGAGTTCTAGCGGGAGGGGGAGATACGCAGTATTTT. The variable domain in full, with the rest retrieved from reference TRBV15 and TRBJ2-3, is DAMVIQNPRYQVTQFGKPVTLSCSQTLNHNVMYWYQQKSSQAPKLLFHYYDKDFNNEADTPDNFQSRRPNTSFCFLDIRSPGLGDTAMYLCATSGVLAGGGDTQYFGPGTRLTVL.

The chain links TRBV20-1 to TRBJ2-1, with 7 positions matching TRBD2. The CDR3 is 17 residues long. The junction had 13 bases not matched to a gene; V was cut back by 0 bases and J by 5 bases. CDR1 is DFQATT and CDR2 is SNEGSKA in the germline V gene (reference sequence). CDR3 coding DNA: TGCAGTGCTAGAGATTGGGGAAGGGAGGCGGGAGACAATGAGCAGTTCTTC. Its protein is CSARDWGREAGDNEQFF.

The chain carries TRBV13 and TRBJ2-3; 13 bases match TRBD2. V dropped 5 bases and J dropped 6; count of bases not matched to a gene: 8. The CDR3 runs 16 residues. CDR1 is PRHDT and CDR2 is FYEKMQ in the germline V gene (reference sequence). DNA for the CDR3: TGTGCCAGCAGCCGTACTAGCGGGAGGGGCATGGATACGCAGTATTTT. Its translation: CASSRTSGRGMDTQYF.

This chain connects TRBV28 to TRBJ2-3, with 11 bases that match TRBD2. With V trimmed by 2 bases and J by 2 bases, 9 bases remained unmatched. CDR1 MDHEN and CDR2 SYDVKM come from the germline V gene. The CDR3 spans 18 residues. The CDR3 reads CASSLPSSGRPITDTQYF. The CDR3 DNA reads as TGTGCCAGCAGTTTACCTTCTAGCGGGAGGCCGATCACAGATACGCAGTATTTT.

The J gene is TRBJ2-1, the V gene TRBV7-9; a weak D match, TRBD2 (6 bases). V shed 5 bases and J shed 8 bases, with 22 bases lying between them. This CDR3 is 16 amino acids long. Germline V lookup: CDR1 SEHNR, CDR2 FQNEAQ (reference sequence). CDR3 in DNA: TGTGCCAGCAGCCCGAACCCGGGAAGGACGGGAGATGAGCAGTTCTTC. It encodes CASSPNPGRTGDEQFF.

The chain joins TRBV9 to TRBJ2-7; the D gene is possibly TRBD1 (6 bases). The CDR3 totals 14 residues. The V gene's germline CDR1 is SGDLS and CDR2 YYNGEE. V lost 3 bases, J lost 6 bases, and 16 bases lay in between. The DNA for the CDR3 is TGTGCCAGCAGCGCAGGGGTCCCCGGCTCCGAGCAGTACTTC. Its protein product is CASSAGVPGSEQYF.

The chain links TRBV12-3 or TRBV12-4 to TRBJ2-6; the D is unclear. V gave up 1 base and J gave up 12 bases, with 10 bases separating them. This CDR3 is built from 13 residues. The CDR3 is CASSLGSSAVLTF. CDR3 nucleotides: TGTGCCAGCAGTTTAGGTAGCAGCGCCGTCCTGACTTTC.

The chain couples TRBV3-1 to TRBJ2-7, with TRBD2 matching over 10 bases. Germline values: CDR1 LGHDT, CDR2 YNNKEL (reference sequence). V shed 4 bases, J shed 1 base, and the junction held 4 bases outside the gene matches. This CDR3 comprises 15 residues. In DNA form, the CDR3 reads TGTGCCAGCAGCCCGCGACTAGCGGGTTCCTACGAGCAGTACTTC. This encodes CASSPRLAGSYEQYF.

This clonotype was found a few times. The rearrangement uses TRBV20-1 and TRBJ2-2; no reliable D call. CDR1 is DFQATT and CDR2 is SNEGSKA in the germline V gene (reference sequence). The CDR3 length is 12 residues. V lost 3 bases and J lost 5, with 7 bases in between. This CDR3 reads CSASDRTGELFF. The CDR3 DNA reads as TGCAGTGCTAGCGATAGAACCGGGGAGCTGTTTTTT.

The chain uses TRBV14 and TRBJ1-1, with D perhaps TRBD1 (5 bases). Germline V gene data show CDR1 as SGHDN and CDR2 as FVKESK. This CDR3 spans 13 amino acids. V lost 7 bases and J lost 6, with 15 bases in between. CDR3: CASMTTIGAEAFF. The CDR3 region has the DNA TGTGCCAGCATGACAACGATAGGGGCTGAAGCTTTCTTT.

The chain joins TRBV19 to TRBJ1-2; D gene ambiguous. V lost 5 bases, J lost 1 base, and 11 bases lay in between. Per germline, CDR1 LNHDA and CDR2 SQIVND (reference sequence). This CDR3 spans 14 amino acids. CDR3 sequence reads: CASSQTGLNYGYTF. In DNA, the CDR3 is TGTGCCAGTAGTCAGACTGGGCTTAACTATGGCTACACCTTC.

This sequence joins TRBV7-3 and TRBJ2-1; TRBD2 matches 7 bases. The CDR3 consists of 16 residues. The germline V gene encodes CDR1 SGHTA and CDR2 FQGTGA. V was pared by 1 base and J by 2 bases, with 5 bases of the junction left unmatched. The CDR3 is CASSLKAGVAYNEQFF. The CDR3 DNA is TGTGCCAGCAGCTTAAAGGCGGGAGTAGCCTACAATGAGCAGTTCTTC.